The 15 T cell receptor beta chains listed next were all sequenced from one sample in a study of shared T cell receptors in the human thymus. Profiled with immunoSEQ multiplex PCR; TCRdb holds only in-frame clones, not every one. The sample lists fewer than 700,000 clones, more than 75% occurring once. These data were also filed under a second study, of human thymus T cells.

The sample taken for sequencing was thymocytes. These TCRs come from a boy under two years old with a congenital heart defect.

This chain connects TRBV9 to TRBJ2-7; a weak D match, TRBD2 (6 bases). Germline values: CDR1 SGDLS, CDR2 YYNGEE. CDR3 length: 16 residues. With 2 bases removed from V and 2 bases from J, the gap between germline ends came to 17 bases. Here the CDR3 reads CASSVGGLAHPYEQYF. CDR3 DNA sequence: TGTGCCAGCAGCGTCGGAGGGCTAGCGCACCCCTACGAGCAGTACTTC.

The CDR3 sequence is CATRKRSGGYTF. The CDR3 nucleotides read TGTGCCACCAGGAAACGTAGCGGTGGCTACACCTTC. V gene TRBV28 combines with J gene TRBJ1-2; D gene unclear. There are 12 residues in the CDR3. V was clipped by 10 bases and J by 7 bases, with 16 bases between them. Germline CDR1 and CDR2: MDHEN and SYDVKM.

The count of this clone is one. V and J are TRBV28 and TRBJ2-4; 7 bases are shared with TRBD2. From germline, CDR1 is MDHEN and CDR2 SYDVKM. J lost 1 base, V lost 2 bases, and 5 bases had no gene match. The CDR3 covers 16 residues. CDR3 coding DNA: TGTGCCAGCAGTTTACTAGCGGAGGGGGCCAAAAACATTCAGTACTTC. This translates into CASSLLAEGAKNIQYF.

The DNA of the CDR3 is TGTGCCAGCAGCCAAATTGGTGAGCGGGAGGCTCTCGAGCAGTACTTC. As protein: CASSQIGEREALEQYF. The chain couples TRBV14 to TRBJ2-7; 9 bases fit TRBD2. Germline V lookup: CDR1 SGHDN, CDR2 FVKESK. V trimming: 2 bases; J trimming: 6 bases; junction bases outside the gene matches: 11. The CDR3 runs to 16 residues.

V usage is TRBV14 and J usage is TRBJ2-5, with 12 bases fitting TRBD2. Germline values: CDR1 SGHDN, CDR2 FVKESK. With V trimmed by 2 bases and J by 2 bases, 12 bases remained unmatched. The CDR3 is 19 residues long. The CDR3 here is CASSQRLAGGWDSQETQYF. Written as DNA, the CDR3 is TGTGCCAGCAGCCAACGTCTAGCGGGAGGGTGGGACTCTCAAGAGACCCAGTACTTC.

In DNA, the CDR3 is TGCGCCAGCAGTAAACTAGCGGCAGTCAGCGAGCAGTACTTC. This translates into CASSKLAAVSEQYF. The chain links TRBV10-2 to TRBJ2-7; 8 bases map to TRBD2. V dropped 5 bases and J dropped 6; count of bases not matched to a gene: 9. CDR1 is WSHSY and CDR2 is SAAADI in the germline V gene. The CDR3 covers 14 residues.

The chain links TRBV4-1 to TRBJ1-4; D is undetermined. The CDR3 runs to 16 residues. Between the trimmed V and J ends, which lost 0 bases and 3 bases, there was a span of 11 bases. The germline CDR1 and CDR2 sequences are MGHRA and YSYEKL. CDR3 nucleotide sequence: TGCGCCAGCAGCCAAGATCCCCCGAGGGCTAATGAAAAACTGTTTTTT. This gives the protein CASSQDPPRANEKLFF.

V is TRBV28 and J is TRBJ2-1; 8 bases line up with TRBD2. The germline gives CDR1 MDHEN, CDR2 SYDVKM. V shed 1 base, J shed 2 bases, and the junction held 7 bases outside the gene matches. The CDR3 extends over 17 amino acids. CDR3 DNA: TGTGCCAGCAGTTTATTTCAGCGGGAGAGACCCTACAATGAGCAGTTCTTC. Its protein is CASSLFQRERPYNEQFF.

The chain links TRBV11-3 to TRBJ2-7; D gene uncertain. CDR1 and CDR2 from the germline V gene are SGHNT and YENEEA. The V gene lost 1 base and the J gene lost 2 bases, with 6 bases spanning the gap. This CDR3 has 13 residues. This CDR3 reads CASSLGSTYEQYF. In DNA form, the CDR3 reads TGTGCCAGCAGCTTAGGTTCTACCTACGAGCAGTACTTC.

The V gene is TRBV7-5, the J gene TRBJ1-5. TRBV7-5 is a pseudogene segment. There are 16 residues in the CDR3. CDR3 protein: CVRPSLPRDCNQPQHF. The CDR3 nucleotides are TGTGTCAGACCCTCTCTCCCCCGAGACTGCAATCAGCCCCAGCATTTT.

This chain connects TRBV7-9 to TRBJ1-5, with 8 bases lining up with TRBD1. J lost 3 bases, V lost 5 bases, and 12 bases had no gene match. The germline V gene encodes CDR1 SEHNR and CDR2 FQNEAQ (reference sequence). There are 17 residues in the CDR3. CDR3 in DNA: TGTGCCAGCAGCGAACATCATCCGGGACAGGTCAATCAGCCCCAGCATTTT. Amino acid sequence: CASSEHHPGQVNQPQHF.

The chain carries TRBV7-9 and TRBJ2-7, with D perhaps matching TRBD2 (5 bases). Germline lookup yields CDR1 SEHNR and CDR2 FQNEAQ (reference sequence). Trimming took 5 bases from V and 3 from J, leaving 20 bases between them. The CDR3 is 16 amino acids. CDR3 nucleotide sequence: TGTGCCAGCAGCCTTCGGGGTACTAGTATGGACTACGAGCAGTACTTC. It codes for CASSLRGTSMDYEQYF. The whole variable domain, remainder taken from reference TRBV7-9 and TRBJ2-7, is DTGVSQNPRHKITKRGQNVTFRCDPISEHNRLYWYRQTLGQGPEFLTYFQNEAQLEKSRLLSDRFSAERPKGSFSTLEIQRTEQGDSAMYLCASSLRGTSMDYEQYFGPGTRLTVT.

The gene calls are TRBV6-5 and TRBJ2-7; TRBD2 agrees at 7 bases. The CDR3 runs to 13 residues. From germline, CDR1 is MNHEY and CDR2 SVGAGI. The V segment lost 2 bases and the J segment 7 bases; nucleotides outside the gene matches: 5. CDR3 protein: CASSYVWGGEQYF. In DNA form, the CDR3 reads TGTGCCAGCAGTTACGTCTGGGGGGGGGAGCAGTACTTC.

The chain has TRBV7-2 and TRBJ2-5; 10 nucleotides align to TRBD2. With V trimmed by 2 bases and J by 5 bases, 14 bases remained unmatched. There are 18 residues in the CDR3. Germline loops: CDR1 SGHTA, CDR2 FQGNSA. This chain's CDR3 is CASSLSGPTKREGETQYF. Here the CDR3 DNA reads TGTGCCAGCAGCTTAAGCGGGCCGACTAAGCGGGAGGGGGAGACCCAGTACTTC.

The chain's CDR3 is CASSQRRYTGELFF. The CDR3 nucleotides are TGCGCCAGCAGCCAGCGGAGGTACACCGGGGAGCTGTTTTTT. The rearrangement uses TRBV5-1 and TRBJ2-2; perhaps TRBD2 as D (5 bases). Trimming removed 4 bases at V and 3 bases at J, with 10 bases between. The CDR3 totals 14 residues. The germline gives CDR1 SGHRS, CDR2 YFSETQ.